This TCR beta chain appears in the sequencing data of a study of blood T cell repertoires in COVID-19. Across the whole study: Spain, Italy and the United States supplied samples that represented acute and convalescent COVID-19. PBMCs, B-cell-depleted T cells, or T cells provided the cDNA or gDNA that made up the material.

Per the germline V gene, CDR1 is LNHNV and CDR2 is YYDKDF (reference sequence). The V and J ends lost 3 bases and 0 bases, in that order; junction bases with no gene match: 4. The CDR3 runs to 17 residues. Sequencing was performed with immunoSEQ multiplex PCR; in TCRdb, only in-frame clones are kept and a portion is missing. The sample contains approximately 220,000 clones, 83% of which appear only once. The study drew participants aged about 18 to 95 years from some 25 US areas. Up to 2 weeks before entering the study, exposed participants had met a COVID-19 case. The clonotype comes from a woman aged 50 to 60 who had been exposed to COVID-19. V usage is TRBV15 and J usage is TRBJ2-6; 8 bases line up with TRBD1. Source material: PBMCs or T cells enriched from blood (not recorded which). DNA for the CDR3: TGTGCCACCAGCAGGGGACAGGAAATCTCTGGGGCCAACGTCCTGACTTTC. Translating gives CATSRGQEISGANVLTF.